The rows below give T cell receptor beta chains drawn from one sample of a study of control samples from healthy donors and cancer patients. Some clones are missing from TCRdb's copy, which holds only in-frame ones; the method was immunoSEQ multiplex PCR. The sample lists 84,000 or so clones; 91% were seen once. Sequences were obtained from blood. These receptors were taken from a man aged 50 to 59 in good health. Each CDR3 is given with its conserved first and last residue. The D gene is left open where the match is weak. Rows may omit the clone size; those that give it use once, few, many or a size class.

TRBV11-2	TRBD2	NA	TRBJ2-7	CASSLTSGFTYEQYF	TGTGCCAGCAGCTTGACTAGCGGGTTTACCTACGAGCAGTACTTC
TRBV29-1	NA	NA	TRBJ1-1	CSVDLAGGNTEAFF	TGCAGCGTTGACTTGGCAGGTGGGAACACTGAAGCTTTCTTT
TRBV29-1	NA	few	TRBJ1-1	CSVAGTYGGPEAFF	TGCAGCGTTGCAGGGACCTATGGAGGCCCTGAAGCTTTCTTT
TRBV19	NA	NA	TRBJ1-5	CASNNNDQPQHF	TGTGCCAGTAATAACAATGATCAGCCCCAGCATTTT
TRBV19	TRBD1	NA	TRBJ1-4	CASSKGAGGINEKLFF	TGTGCCAGTAGTAAGGGGGCAGGAGGGATTAATGAAAAACTGTTTTTT
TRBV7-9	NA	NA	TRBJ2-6	CASSLPSGANVLTF	TGTGCCAGCAGCCTCCCCTCTGGGGCCAACGTCCTGACTTTC
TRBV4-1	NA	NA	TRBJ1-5	CASSQGGSVYSNQPQHF	TGCGCCAGCAGCCAGGGGGGATCGGTTTATAGCAATCAGCCCCAGCATTTT
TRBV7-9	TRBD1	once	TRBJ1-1	CASLTGAANTEAFF	TGTGCCAGCTTGACAGGGGCCGCGAACACTGAAGCTTTCTTT
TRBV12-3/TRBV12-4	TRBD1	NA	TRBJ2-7	CASSWGTVNEQYF	TGTGCCAGCAGTTGGGGGACAGTAAACGAGCAGTACTTC
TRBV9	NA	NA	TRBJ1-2	CASSGRVKSPYGYTF	TGTGCCAGCAGCGGCAGGGTCAAGTCGCCCTATGGCTACACCTTC
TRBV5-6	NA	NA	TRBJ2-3	CASGISRVFTDTQYF	TGTGCCAGCGGAATCTCTAGGGTTTTCACAGATACGCAGTATTTT
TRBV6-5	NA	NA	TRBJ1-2	CASSYRGLEGYTF	TGTGCCAGCAGTTACCGGGGCTTGGAAGGCTACACCTTC
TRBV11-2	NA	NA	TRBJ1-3	CASSRTGSGNTIYF	TGTGCCAGCAGCCGCACAGGTTCTGGAAACACCATATATTTT
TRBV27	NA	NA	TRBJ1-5	CASSRFRGPQHF	TGTGCCAGCAGCCGATTCAGAGGTCCCCAGCATTTT
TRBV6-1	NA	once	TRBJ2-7	CASSEGAVASYEQYF	TGTGCCAGCAGTGAAGGGGCAGTAGCTTCCTACGAGCAGTACTTC
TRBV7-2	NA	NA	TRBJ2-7	CASSMLHGREQYF	TGTGCCAGCAGCATGTTACACGGGCGGGAGCAGTACTTC
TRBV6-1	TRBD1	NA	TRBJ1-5	CASSESTGGSSNQPQHF	TGTGCCAGCAGTGAATCTACAGGGGGCTCGAGCAATCAGCCCCAGCATTTT
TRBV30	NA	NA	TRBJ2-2	CAWSLTANTGELFF	TGTGCCTGGAGTTTGACAGCGAACACCGGGGAGCTGTTTTTT
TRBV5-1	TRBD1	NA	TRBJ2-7	CASSLTGGYEQYF	TGCGCCAGCAGCTTGACAGGGGGCTACGAGCAGTACTTC
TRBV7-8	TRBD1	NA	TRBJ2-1	CASSLQSWTGARYRDEQFF	TGTGCCAGCAGCTTACAGTCGTGGACAGGGGCACGGTATAGGGATGAGCAGTTCTTC
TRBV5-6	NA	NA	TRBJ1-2	CASSLERDKGYTF	TGTGCCAGCAGCTTGGAGCGAGACAAGGGCTACACCTTC
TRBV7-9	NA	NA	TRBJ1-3	CASSLEVNSGNTIYF	TGTGCCAGCAGCTTAGAAGTCAACTCTGGAAACACCATATATTTT
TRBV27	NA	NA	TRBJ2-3	CASSFGGFGTDTQYF	TGTGCCAGCAGTTTCGGCGGTTTCGGGACAGATACGCAGTATTTT
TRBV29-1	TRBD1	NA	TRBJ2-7	CSVEALGQGLAREQYF	TGCAGCGTTGAAGCTCTAGGACAGGGCCTGGCACGGGAGCAGTACTTC
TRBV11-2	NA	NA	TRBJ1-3	CASSLSGPGNTIYF	TGTGCCAGCAGCTTATCAGGGCCTGGAAACACCATATATTTT
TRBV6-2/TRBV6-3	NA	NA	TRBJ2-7	CASSGNPWIEQYF	TGTGCCAGCAGTGGGAACCCATGGATCGAGCAGTACTTC
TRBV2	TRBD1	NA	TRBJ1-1	CASSAGQPNTEAFF	TGTGCCAGCAGTGCGGGACAGCCGAACACTGAAGCTTTCTTT
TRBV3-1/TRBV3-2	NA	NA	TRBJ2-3	CASSQDRVSTDTQYF	TGTGCCAGCAGCCAAGACAGGGTAAGCACAGATACGCAGTATTTT
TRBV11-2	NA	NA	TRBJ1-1	CASSLDANTEAFF	TGTGCCAGCAGCTTAGATGCGAACACTGAAGCTTTCTTT
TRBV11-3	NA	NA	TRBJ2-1	CASSDRDFNEQFF	TGTGCCAGCAGCGACCGGGACTTCAATGAGCAGTTCTTC
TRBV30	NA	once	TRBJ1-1	CACAAGTEAFF	TGTGCCTGCGCCGCGGGCACTGAAGCTTTCTTT
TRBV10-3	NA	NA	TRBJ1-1	CAISESILRAEAFF	TGTGCCATCAGTGAGTCGATCCTCCGGGCTGAAGCTTTCTTT
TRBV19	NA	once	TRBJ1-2	CASSTVKAGYTF	TGTGCCAGTAGTACGGTGAAGGCTGGCTACACCTTC
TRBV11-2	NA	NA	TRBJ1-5	CASSLTDNQPQHF	TGTGCCAGCAGCTTAACTGACAATCAGCCCCAGCATTTT
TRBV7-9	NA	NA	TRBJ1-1	CASSLVGGGNTEAFF	TGTGCCAGCAGCTTAGTAGGAGGTGGGAACACTGAAGCTTTCTTT
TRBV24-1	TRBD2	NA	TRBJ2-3	CATSGYSGGAADTQYF	TGTGCCACCAGTGGTTACAGCGGGGGGGCGGCAGATACGCAGTATTTT
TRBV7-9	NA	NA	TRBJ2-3	CASSLNEVPPDTQYF	TGTGCCAGCAGCTTAAATGAGGTCCCCCCAGATACGCAGTATTTT
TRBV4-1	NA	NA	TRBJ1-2	CASRQGIRERGGYTF	TGCGCCAGCAGGCAAGGCATCAGGGAGAGGGGTGGCTACACCTTC
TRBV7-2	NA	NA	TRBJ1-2	CASSLVGSEYYGYTF	TGTGCCAGCAGCTTAGTAGGGTCAGAATACTATGGCTACACCTTC
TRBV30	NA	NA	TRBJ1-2	CAWSVRADVYGYTF	TGTGCCTGGAGTGTCAGGGCAGACGTTTATGGCTACACCTTC